A single sample gave rise to the 10 T cell receptor beta chains below, sequenced in a study of shared clonotypes between healthy human individuals. Generated by immunoSEQ multiplex PCR, the TCRdb table keeps only in-frame clones and is missing some. The sample consists of 2.5 million or so clones, roughly 92% of them appearing once. The sequenced sample was naive CD4+ T cells sorted from blood. Indicated subset: CD45RA+ positively selected. These receptors were collected from a man younger than 30 in good health.

The V call is TRBV9, the J call TRBJ1-1; D remains unclear. Between the trimmed V and J ends, which lost 3 bases and 0 bases, there was a span of 12 bases. The CDR3 is 15 amino acids. The germline V gene encodes CDR1 SGDLS and CDR2 YYNGEE. Here the CDR3 DNA reads TGTGCCAGCAGCGCCGTGAGGGCGATGAACACTGAAGCTTTCTTT. Translation: CASSAVRAMNTEAFF.

The V call is TRBV4-1, the J call TRBJ2-7; TRBD2 is a possible D gene (7 bases). The CDR3 is 17 amino acids. With 3 bases removed from V and 0 bases from J, the gap between germline ends came to 18 bases. Germline CDR1 and CDR2: MGHRA and YSYEKL. The CDR3 spells CASSQVGGAPFSYEQYF. CDR3 nucleotides: TGCGCCAGCAGCCAGGTGGGGGGGGCTCCCTTCTCCTACGAGCAGTACTTC.

This chain connects TRBV10-3 to TRBJ2-1; TRBD2 matches at 8 bases. CDR3 size: 15 residues. Looked up from germline, CDR1 is ENHRY and CDR2 is SYGVKD. V lost 5 bases, J lost 2 bases, and 5 bases stayed unmatched. This chain's CDR3 is CAISTTGGAYNEQFF. The CDR3 nucleotides are TGTGCCATCAGTACGACGGGGGGGGCCTACAATGAGCAGTTCTTC.

The V call is TRBV19, the J call TRBJ2-5, with TRBD1 matching 8 bases. Looked up from germline, CDR1 is LNHDA and CDR2 is SQIVND (reference sequence). This CDR3 region has 14 residues. V gave up 4 bases and J gave up 5 bases; unmatched junction bases: 6. This chain's CDR3 is CASSTQGAGETQYF. CDR3 sequence (DNA): TGTGCCAGTAGTACCCAGGGGGCGGGTGAGACCCAGTACTTC.

Concerning this clone itself: This CDR3 is also generated by other DNA sequences in the sample. The chain employs TRBV6-5 and TRBJ1-5; tentative D call: TRBD1 (5 bases). The CDR3 has 13 amino acids. Trimming shortened V by 0 bases and J by 7 bases, and 7 bases separated the two germline ends. Germline values: CDR1 MNHEY, CDR2 SVGAGI. The CDR3 here is CASSYSGDQPQHF. The CDR3 DNA sequence: TGTGCCAGCAGTTACTCTGGGGACCAGCCCCAGCATTTT.

The chain joins TRBV2 to TRBJ1-6; D is unclear. The CDR3 loop spans 15 amino acids. V dropped 5 bases and J dropped 6 bases, with 14 bases sitting between them. The V gene's germline CDR1 is SNHLY and CDR2 FYNNEI. The CDR3 DNA sequence: TGTGCCAGCAGTAAAAACAGTAACCGTAATTCACCCCTCCACTTT. As protein: CASSKNSNRNSPLHF.

The rearrangement links TRBV2 to TRBJ2-2; D is ambiguous. Germline CDR1 and CDR2: SNHLY and FYNNEI. Deletions cut 3 bases from V and 0 bases from J, with 5 bases between. The length of the CDR3 is 14 residues. CDR3 loop: CASSDITNTGELFF. As DNA, the CDR3 is TGTGCCAGCAGTGATATAACGAACACCGGGGAGCTGTTTTTT.

The V call is TRBV2, the J call TRBJ2-2; the D gene could be TRBD1 or TRBD2 (6 bases each). V gave up 1 base and J gave up 7 bases, with 19 bases separating them. Germline V gene sequence: CDR1 SNHLY, CDR2 FYNNEI. CDR3 length: 17 amino acids. This chain's CDR3 is CASSEVLGPGAVGELFF. The CDR3 nucleotides are TGTGCCAGCAGTGAAGTGCTAGGTCCGGGGGCTGTCGGGGAGCTGTTTTTT. The full variable domain, with the rest looked up from reference TRBV2 and TRBJ2-2, is EPEVTQTPSHQVTQMGQEVILRCVPISNHLYFYWYRQILGQKVEFLVSFYNNEISEKSEIFDDQFSVERPDGSNFTLKIRSTKLEDSAMYFCASSEVLGPGAVGELFFGEGSRLTVL.

The V gene is TRBV7-2, the J gene TRBJ2-1; 7 bases fit TRBD2. This CDR3 contains 18 residues. Trimming at V came to 4 bases and at J to 0 bases, leaving 12 bases not matched to a gene. Germline lookup yields CDR1 SGHTA and CDR2 FQGNSA. This CDR3 is CASSWGGSGFSSYNEQFF. The CDR3 nucleotides read TGTGCCAGCAGCTGGGGGGGTAGCGGATTTAGCTCCTACAATGAGCAGTTCTTC.

This chain uses TRBV5-1 with TRBJ1-1, with D possibly TRBD1 on 6 matching bases. There are 15 residues in the CDR3. V lost 4 bases and J 0 bases, leaving 13 bases between the germline ends. Germline V CDR1 and CDR2: SGHRS, YFSETQ. CDR3 nucleotides: TGCGCCAGCAGCGCAACAGGGTTTGTGAACACTGAAGCTTTCTTT. Translated, it gives CASSATGFVNTEAFF.